The 18 T cell receptor beta chains in this list originate from one sample, sequenced in a study of blood T cell repertoires in COVID-19. Assay used: immunoSEQ multiplex PCR; TCRdb lists only in-frame clones, some missing. The sample records 190,000 or so clones, about 86% being singletons. The specimen sequenced was PBMCs or T cells enriched from blood (not recorded which). These receptors came from a man aged 35 to 55 who had recovered from COVID-19.

V is TRBV3-1 (or the pseudogene TRBV3-2) and J is TRBJ2-7, with TRBD2 identical over 11 bases. CDR3 size: 13 residues. Germline V gene sequence: CDR1 LGHDT, CDR2 YNNKEL (reference sequence). Trimming took 9 bases from V and 1 from J; bases not matched to a gene: 2. CDR3 protein: CASSGGVSYEQYF. CDR3 coding DNA: TGTGCCAGTAGCGGGGGGGTGTCCTACGAGCAGTACTTC.

V usage is TRBV7-2 and J usage is TRBJ1-5; 7 bases match TRBD1. There are 15 residues in the CDR3. Trimming took 4 bases from V and 4 from J; bases not matched to a gene: 7. Germline CDR1 is SGHTA and CDR2 is FQGNSA. CDR3 in amino acids: CASSSRTGQNQPQHF. DNA of the CDR3: TGTGCCAGCAGCTCAAGGACGGGACAGAATCAGCCCCAGCATTTT.

The chain couples TRBV28 to TRBJ1-4, with 8 bases aligning to TRBD1. Germline lookup yields CDR1 MDHEN and CDR2 SYDVKM. V lost 4 bases, J lost 0 bases, and 10 bases stayed unmatched. This CDR3 is 18 amino acids long. The CDR3 nucleotides read TGTGCCAGCAGTTATACCAGGGGGCATTCTGCAACTAATGAAAAACTGTTTTTT. Its translation: CASSYTRGHSATNEKLFF.

The genes are TRBV4-2 and TRBJ2-7; no clear D gene. Looked up from germline, CDR1 is LGHNA and CDR2 is YNFKEQ. This CDR3 contains 15 residues. The V gene lost 0 bases and the J gene lost 8 bases, with 17 bases spanning the gap. In DNA form, the CDR3 reads TGTGCCAGCAGCCAAGAGAACCCTGGAGCGTGGAAGCAGTACTTC. It is translated as CASSQENPGAWKQYF.

The rearrangement joins TRBV4-1 to TRBJ1-1; D is perhaps TRBD1 (6 bases). Per the germline V gene, CDR1 is MGHRA and CDR2 is YSYEKL. V was pared by 4 bases and J by 7 bases, with 13 bases between. The CDR3 is 13 residues long. The CDR3 nucleotides read TGCGCCAGCAGCCCGCGGGGGCTAGTTGAAGCTTTCTTT. It yields the protein CASSPRGLVEAFF.

This chain links TRBV5-1 with TRBJ1-3; 7 bases align to TRBD1. The CDR3 runs 15 residues. Germline-derived CDR1 and CDR2 are SGHRS and YFSETQ. The V gene end was trimmed by 3 bases and the J gene end by 0 bases; junction bases not matched to a gene: 3. CDR3 bases: TGCGCCAGCAGCTCCACAGGGGACTCTGGAAACACCATATATTTT. Translation: CASSSTGDSGNTIYF.

This chain links TRBV6-2 or TRBV6-3 with TRBJ1-3; 7 bases are a match to TRBD1. This CDR3 comprises 16 residues. Unmatched junction bases numbered 7, after V lost 5 bases and J lost 0 bases. Germline CDR1 and CDR2: MNHEY and SVGEGT. The CDR3 sequence: CASSADRAVSGNTIYF. The CDR3 DNA reads TGTGCCAGCAGTGCCGACAGGGCCGTCTCTGGAAACACCATATATTTT.

V gene TRBV19 combines with J gene TRBJ1-5; 9 nucleotides line up with TRBD1. Trimming at V came to 6 bases and at J to 3 bases, leaving 12 bases not matched to a gene. The CDR3 length is 17 residues. Germline lookup yields CDR1 LNHDA and CDR2 SQIVND (reference sequence). In DNA form, the CDR3 reads TGTGCCAGTAGAGAAACCGGGACAGGGAACTCCAATCAGCCCCAGCATTTT. Translating gives CASRETGTGNSNQPQHF.

The V and J genes are TRBV2 and TRBJ2-2; perhaps TRBD2 as D (6 bases). V was clipped by 7 bases and J by 4 bases, with 16 bases between them. The CDR3 is made up of 15 amino acids. The germline gives CDR1 SNHLY, CDR2 FYNNEI. The CDR3, as DNA: TGTGCCAGCAAGGGTTGGGGGGATACCACCGGGGAGCTGTTTTTT. Translating it yields CASKGWGDTTGELFF.

The chain employs TRBV7-2 and TRBJ1-2; 9 bases are shared with TRBD1. The CDR3 runs to 16 residues. The germline V gene has CDR1 SGHTA and CDR2 FQGNSA. After removal of 4 bases from V and 4 bases from J, the junction contained 10 bases not matched to a gene. The CDR3 reads CASSYQARTGVYGYTF. The CDR3 DNA sequence: TGTGCCAGCAGCTACCAGGCCAGGACAGGGGTCTATGGCTACACCTTC.

The CDR3 loop is CASSLISQETQYF. The CDR3 DNA is TGTGCCAGCAGCTTGATCAGCCAAGAGACCCAGTACTTC. V usage is TRBV5-6 and J usage is TRBJ2-5, with unresolved D. V was pared by 1 base and J by 1 base, with 5 bases between. CDR3 length equals 13 residues. The germline V gene encodes CDR1 SGHDT and CDR2 YYEEEE.

CDR3 amino acids: CASSSRGGVSEQYF. CDR3 DNA sequence: TGTGCCAGCAGCTCTAGAGGGGGGGTCAGCGAGCAGTACTTC. This sequence joins TRBV9 and TRBJ2-7; D might be TRBD2 (7 bases). Germline CDR1 reads SGDLS; CDR2 reads YYNGEE. Trimming took off 4 bases at V and 6 bases at J, with 17 bases between the two ends. The CDR3 runs 14 residues. Supplemented by reference TRBV9 and TRBJ2-7, the full variable domain reads DSGVTQTPKHLITATGQRVTLRCSPRSGDLSVYWYQQSLDQGLQFLIQYYNGEERAKGNILERFSAQQFPDLHSELNLSSLELGDSALYFCASSSRGGVSEQYFGPGTRLTVT.

The rearrangement uses TRBV28 and TRBJ1-1, with 7 bases that match TRBD1. Germline V lookup: CDR1 MDHEN, CDR2 SYDVKM. V was pared by 3 bases and J by 2 bases, with 18 bases of the junction left unmatched. The CDR3 contains 19 residues. CDR3 coding DNA: TGTGCCAGCAGTTTTAGGTGGACAGGCCTAATCCCGGCCAACACTGAAGCTTTCTTT. The encoded protein is CASSFRWTGLIPANTEAFF.

The gene calls are TRBV4-3 and TRBJ2-5, with TRBD2 matching over 12 bases. Germline assignment: CDR1 LGHNA and CDR2 YSLEER. CDR3 length: 17 residues. The V gene end was trimmed by 0 bases and the J gene end by 2 bases; junction bases not matched to a gene: 4. The CDR3 DNA reads TGCGCCAGCAGCCAAGATGGCCTAGCGGGGGGGCAAGAGACCCAGTACTTC. Translation gives CASSQDGLAGGQETQYF.

This chain connects TRBV4-2 to TRBJ2-7, with 7 bases that match TRBD1. The V gene's germline CDR1 is LGHNA and CDR2 YNFKEQ. The CDR3 is 14 amino acids. The J segment lost 5 bases and the V segment lost 3 bases, leaving 7 bases of the junction unmatched. CDR3: CASSHDRARDEQYF. The CDR3 DNA is TGTGCCAGCAGCCATGACAGGGCAAGGGACGAGCAGTACTTC.

The rearrangement joins TRBV9 to TRBJ1-3; TRBD1 aligns across 8 bases. The ends lost 4 bases at V and 0 bases at J; junction bases unmatched: 9. This CDR3 is built from 17 residues. Germline V gene sequence: CDR1 SGDLS, CDR2 YYNGEE. In DNA form, the CDR3 reads TGTGCCAGCAGCCAAGGACAGGGACCCTACTCTGGAAACACCATATATTTT. It yields the protein CASSQGQGPYSGNTIYF.

V gene TRBV19 combines with J gene TRBJ2-1, with D possibly TRBD1 on 7 matching bases. Germline V CDR1 and CDR2: LNHDA, SQIVND (reference sequence). The germline V and J ends were trimmed by 4 bases and 5 bases, with 21 bases remaining between them. The CDR3 sequence is 17 residues long. The CDR3 here is CASSTGAGGRFNNEQFF. DNA of the CDR3: TGTGCCAGTAGTACTGGCGCAGGGGGGCGATTTAACAATGAGCAGTTCTTC.

This clone was seen once. The genes are TRBV5-1 and TRBJ1-2, with D possibly TRBD1 on 5 matching bases. Germline CDR1 reads SGHRS; CDR2 reads YFSETQ. The germline V and J ends were trimmed by 0 bases and 6 bases, with 18 bases remaining between them. This CDR3 has 16 residues. The CDR3 loop is CASSLAPGGRPDGYTF. The CDR3 DNA follows: TGCGCCAGCAGCTTGGCCCCCGGGGGGAGGCCGGATGGCTACACCTTC. The full variable domain, its missing parts supplied by reference TRBV5-1 and TRBJ1-2, is KAGVTQTPRYLIKTRGQQVTLSCSPISGHRSVSWYQQTPGQGLQFLFEYFSETQRNKGNFPGRFSGRQFSNSRSEMNVSTLELGDSALYLCASSLAPGGRPDGYTFGSGTRLTVV.